The 8 T cell receptor beta chains given below trace back to one sample, sequenced in a study of siplizumab effects on memory and regulatory T cells. Libraries were prepared by immunoSEQ multiplex PCR; TCRdb keeps only in-frame clonotypes and omits some of them. The sample lists 90,000 to 95,000 clones; 80% to 95% were seen once. Sequenced material: CD8+ T cells sorted from blood. The receptors stem from a human donor in good health.

This clone has a single count. V gene TRBV25-1 combines with J gene TRBJ2-3; D unresolved. CDR3 length equals 11 residues. Germline CDR1 reads MGHDK; CDR2 reads SYGVNS. V lost 7 bases and J lost 2, with 4 bases in between. Here the CDR3 reads CASTDTDTQYF. The CDR3 nucleotides read TGTGCCAGCACCGACACAGATACGCAGTATTTT.

The rearrangement joins TRBV11-2 to TRBJ2-5, with 10 bases that match TRBD2. V lost 6 bases, J lost 1 base, and 5 bases stayed unmatched. The length of the CDR3 is 15 residues. Germline V CDR1 and CDR2: SGHAT, FQNNGV. The CDR3 reads CASSFSGGTQETQYF. The CDR3 nucleotides read TGTGCCAGCAGTTTTAGCGGGGGGACCCAAGAGACCCAGTACTTC.

The chain has TRBV27 and TRBJ2-1, with TRBD2 matching over 7 bases. Trimming at V came to 5 bases and at J to 5 bases, leaving 9 bases not matched to a gene. This CDR3 is built from 15 residues. The germline V gene encodes CDR1 MNHEY and CDR2 SMNVEV (reference sequence). CDR3 residues: CASSPFSSGDNEQFF. The CDR3 DNA reads as TGTGCCAGCAGTCCCTTCTCTAGCGGAGACAATGAGCAGTTCTTC.

This chain connects TRBV19 to TRBJ2-1, with 9 bases identical to TRBD1. The germline CDR1 and CDR2 sequences are LNHDA and SQIVND (reference sequence). This CDR3 has 16 residues. V dropped 5 bases and J dropped 0; count of bases not matched to a gene: 5. The CDR3 here is CASSVTGGGSYNEQFF. Here the CDR3 DNA reads TGTGCCAGTAGTGTGACAGGGGGTGGCTCCTACAATGAGCAGTTCTTC.

The CDR3 nucleotides read TGTGCCTGGAGGTCCGGGGGCACTGAAGCTTTCTTT. Encoded protein: CAWRSGGTEAFF. This rearrangement joins TRBV30 to TRBJ1-1, with TRBD1 as a possible D gene (5 bases). This CDR3 is built from 12 residues. CDR1 GTSNPN and CDR2 SVGIG come from the germline V gene (reference sequence). The V end was cut by 3 bases, the J end by 4 bases, with 9 bases between.

The chain recombines TRBV11-2 with TRBJ1-4; D unclear. V was clipped by 5 bases and J by 8 bases, with 6 bases between them. Germline-derived CDR1 and CDR2 are SGHAT and FQNNGV. The CDR3 is made up of 11 amino acids. In DNA form, the CDR3 reads TGTGCCAGCAGCCAAGGGGAAAAACTGTTTTTT. Amino acid sequence: CASSQGEKLFF.

The chain uses TRBV27 and TRBJ1-2; D is perhaps TRBD1 (5 bases). CDR1 MNHEY and CDR2 SMNVEV come from the germline V gene (reference sequence). This CDR3 has 13 amino acids. V shed 3 bases and J shed 4 bases, with 9 bases lying between them. The CDR3 coding sequence is TGTGCCAGCAGTTTCCCAGGGTTCTATGGCTACACCTTC. This codes for CASSFPGFYGYTF.

The J gene is TRBJ2-1, the V gene TRBV7-6; TRBD1 agrees at 9 bases. The junction had 5 bases not matched to a gene; V was cut back by 5 bases and J by 3 bases. The CDR3 consists of 15 residues. Germline assignment: CDR1 SGHVS and CDR2 FNYEAQ. The CDR3 DNA reads TGTGCCAGCAGCCAGCGGGACAGGGTCTACAATGAGCAGTTCTTC. It is translated as CASSQRDRVYNEQFF.